Below, one T cell receptor (beta chain) is given with its context. The antigen is unknown. Germline trimming cut 7 bases from V and 3 bases from J; bases unmatched to any gene: 9. Per germline, CDR1 SQVTM and CDR2 ANQGSEA. The CDR3 has 14 amino acids. The data derive from a study of shared clonotypes between healthy human individuals. Points from the study as a whole: Non-shared clonotypes had lower generation probabilities than those shared by all four donors.

Profiling relied on immunoSEQ multiplex PCR, and the TCRdb table lists in-frame clones only, not all of them. The repertoire holds a few million clones, with over 85% as singletons. Terminally differentiated effector memory CD45RA+ cells were excluded from the naive CD8 cells, which were CD45RO-negative and positively selected for CCR7. The TCR comes from a man aged 18 to 30 in good health. Some clones in this sample may be carry-over from other donors' samples. The chain uses TRBV29-1 and TRBJ2-5; 9 nucleotides match TRBD1. The sample taken for sequencing was naive CD8+ T cells from PBMCs. The CDR3 coding sequence is TGCAGCGCACGCAACAGGGGGCCGAAAGAGACCCAGTACTTC. Protein: CSARNRGPKETQYF.